Given below is one T cell receptor (beta chain) in context. The data stem from a study of early T cells in non-severe SARS-CoV-2 infection. Across the study: Chains were not paired, and sequencing was done on bulk RNA from unsorted whole blood.

Germline V gene lookup returns CDR1 MNHNS and CDR2 SASEGT. With V trimmed by 6 bases and J by 7 bases, 8 bases remained unmatched. The CDR3 loop spans 16 amino acids. Each CDR3 protein is one row after TCRdb ran MiXCR on the 5' RACE reads. This table has tens of thousands of distinct CDR3 sequences, roughly 12% appearing once. Sequenced here: whole blood, sampled at baseline. The clonotype comes from an adult who was a healthcare worker with PCR-confirmed SARS-CoV-2 infection or an uninfected control (not recorded which). The rearrangement joins TRBV6-1 to TRBJ2-1, with 14 bases fitting TRBD2. CDR3 amino acids: CASRKSTSGGGNEQFF. The CDR3 DNA is TGTGCCAGCAGGAAATCGACTAGCGGGGGGGGAAATGAGCAGTTCTTC.